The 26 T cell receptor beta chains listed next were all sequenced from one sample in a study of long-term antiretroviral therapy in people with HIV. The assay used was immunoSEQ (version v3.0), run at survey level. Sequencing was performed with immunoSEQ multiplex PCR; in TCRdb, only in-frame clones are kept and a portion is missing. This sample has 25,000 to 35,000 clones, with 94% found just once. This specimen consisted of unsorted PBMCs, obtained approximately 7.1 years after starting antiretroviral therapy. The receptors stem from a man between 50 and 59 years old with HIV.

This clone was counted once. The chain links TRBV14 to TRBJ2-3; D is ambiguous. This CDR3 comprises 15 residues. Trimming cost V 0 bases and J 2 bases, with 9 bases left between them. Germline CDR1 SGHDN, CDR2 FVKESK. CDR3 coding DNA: TGTGCCAGCAGCCAAGATATGGCCTCCACAGATACGCAGTATTTT. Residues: CASSQDMASTDTQYF.

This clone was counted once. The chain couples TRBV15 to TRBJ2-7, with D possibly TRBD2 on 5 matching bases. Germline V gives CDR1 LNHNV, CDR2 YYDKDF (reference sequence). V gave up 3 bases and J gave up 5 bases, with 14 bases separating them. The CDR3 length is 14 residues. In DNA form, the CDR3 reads TGTGCCACCAGCAGTTCCGGGAAGAGGGACGAGCAGTACTTC. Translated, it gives CATSSSGKRDEQYF. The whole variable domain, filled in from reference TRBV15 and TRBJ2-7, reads DAMVIQNPRYQVTQFGKPVTLSCSQTLNHNVMYWYQQKSSQAPKLLFHYYDKDFNNEADTPDNFQSRRPNTSFCFLDIRSPGLGDTAMYLCATSSSGKRDEQYFGPGTRLTVT.

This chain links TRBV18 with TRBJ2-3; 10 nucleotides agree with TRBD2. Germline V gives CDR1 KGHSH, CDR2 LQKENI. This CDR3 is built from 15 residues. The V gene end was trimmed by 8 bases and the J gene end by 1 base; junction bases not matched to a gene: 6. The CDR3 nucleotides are TGTGCCAGCGCGACCGGGACTAGCGGCACAGATACGCAGTATTTT. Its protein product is CASATGTSGTDTQYF.

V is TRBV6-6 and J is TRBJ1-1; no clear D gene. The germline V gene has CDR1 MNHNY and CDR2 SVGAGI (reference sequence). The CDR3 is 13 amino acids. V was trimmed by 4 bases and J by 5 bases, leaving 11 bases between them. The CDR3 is CASSLTGGTEAFF. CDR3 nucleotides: TGTGCCAGCAGTTTGACTGGAGGGACTGAAGCTTTCTTT.

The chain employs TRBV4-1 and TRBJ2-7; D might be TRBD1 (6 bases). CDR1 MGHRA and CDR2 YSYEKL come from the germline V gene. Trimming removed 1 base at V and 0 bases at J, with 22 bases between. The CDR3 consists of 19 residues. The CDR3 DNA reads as TGCGCCAGCAGCCAAGTAGGGGGTCGGGCCAGAACCTCCTCCTACGAGCAGTACTTC. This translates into CASSQVGGRARTSSYEQYF.

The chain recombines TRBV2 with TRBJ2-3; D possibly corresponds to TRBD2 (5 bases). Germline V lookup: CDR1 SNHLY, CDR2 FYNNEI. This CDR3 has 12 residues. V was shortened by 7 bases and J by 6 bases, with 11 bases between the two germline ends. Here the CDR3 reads CASTGLGDTQYF. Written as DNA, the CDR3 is TGTGCCAGCACAGGACTCGGGGATACGCAGTATTTT.

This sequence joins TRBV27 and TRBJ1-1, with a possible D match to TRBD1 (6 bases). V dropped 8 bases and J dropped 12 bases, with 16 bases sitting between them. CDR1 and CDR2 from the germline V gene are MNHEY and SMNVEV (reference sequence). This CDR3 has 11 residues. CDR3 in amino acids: CASYSQGWPFF. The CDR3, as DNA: TGTGCCAGCTACTCTCAGGGGTGGCCTTTCTTT.

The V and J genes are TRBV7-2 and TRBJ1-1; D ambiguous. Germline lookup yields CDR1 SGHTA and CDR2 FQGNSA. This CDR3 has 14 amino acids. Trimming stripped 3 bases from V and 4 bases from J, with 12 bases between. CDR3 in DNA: TGTGCCAGCAGCTTGTCAGGAGGGCCCACTGAAGCTTTCTTT. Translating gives CASSLSGGPTEAFF.

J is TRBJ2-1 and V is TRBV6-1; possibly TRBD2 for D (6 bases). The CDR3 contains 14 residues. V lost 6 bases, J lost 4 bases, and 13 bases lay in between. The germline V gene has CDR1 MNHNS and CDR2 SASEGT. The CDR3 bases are TGTGCCAGCAGGGGCCGGGACTCGTACAATGAGCAGTTCTTC. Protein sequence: CASRGRDSYNEQFF.

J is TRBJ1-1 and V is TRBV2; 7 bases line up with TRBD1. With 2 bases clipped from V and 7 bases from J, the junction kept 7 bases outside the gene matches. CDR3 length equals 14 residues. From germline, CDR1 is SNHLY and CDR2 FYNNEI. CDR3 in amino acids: CASSESRQGFEAFF. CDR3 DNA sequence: TGTGCCAGCAGTGAATCAAGACAGGGATTTGAAGCTTTCTTT.

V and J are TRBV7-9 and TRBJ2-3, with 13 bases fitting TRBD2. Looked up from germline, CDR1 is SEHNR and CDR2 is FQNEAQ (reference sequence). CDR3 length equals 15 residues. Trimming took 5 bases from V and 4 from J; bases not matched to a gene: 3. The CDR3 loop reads CASSPTSGGADTQYF. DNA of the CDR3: TGTGCCAGCAGCCCCACTAGCGGGGGGGCAGATACGCAGTATTTT.

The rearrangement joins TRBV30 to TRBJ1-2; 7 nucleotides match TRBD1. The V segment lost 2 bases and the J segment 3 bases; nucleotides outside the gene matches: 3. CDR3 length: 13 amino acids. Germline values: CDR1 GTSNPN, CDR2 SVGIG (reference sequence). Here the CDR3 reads CAWSNRGDYGYTF. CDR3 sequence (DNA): TGTGCCTGGAGTAACAGGGGTGACTATGGCTACACCTTC.

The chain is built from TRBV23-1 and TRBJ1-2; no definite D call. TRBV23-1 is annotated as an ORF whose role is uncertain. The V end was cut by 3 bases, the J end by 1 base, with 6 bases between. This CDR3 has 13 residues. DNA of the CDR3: TGCGCCAGCAGTCATGACAATAACTATGGCTACACCTTC. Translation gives CASSHDNNYGYTF.

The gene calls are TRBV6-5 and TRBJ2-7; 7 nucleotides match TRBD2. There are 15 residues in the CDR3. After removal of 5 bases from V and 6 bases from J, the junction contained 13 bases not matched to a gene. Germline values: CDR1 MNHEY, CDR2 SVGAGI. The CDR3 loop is CASSTPGPGGGEQYF. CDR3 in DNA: TGTGCCAGCAGTACGCCGGGACCGGGGGGAGGCGAGCAGTACTTC.

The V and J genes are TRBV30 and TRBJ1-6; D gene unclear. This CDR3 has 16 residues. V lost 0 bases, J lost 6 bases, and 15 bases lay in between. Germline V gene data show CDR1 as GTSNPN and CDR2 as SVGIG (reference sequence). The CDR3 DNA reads TGTGCCTGGAGTGTACTTTCGGGTCAGCGTAATTCACCCCTCCACTTT. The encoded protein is CAWSVLSGQRNSPLHF.

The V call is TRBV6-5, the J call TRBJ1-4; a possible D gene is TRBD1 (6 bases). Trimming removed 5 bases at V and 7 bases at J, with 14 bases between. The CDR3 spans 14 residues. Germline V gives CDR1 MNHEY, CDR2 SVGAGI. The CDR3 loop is CASSGREGGEKLFF. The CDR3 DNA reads TGTGCCAGCAGTGGTAGGGAGGGGGGTGAAAAACTGTTTTTT.

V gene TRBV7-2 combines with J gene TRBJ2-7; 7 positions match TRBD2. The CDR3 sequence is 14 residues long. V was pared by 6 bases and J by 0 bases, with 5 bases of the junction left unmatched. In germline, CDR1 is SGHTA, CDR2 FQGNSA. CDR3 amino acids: CASRTGGSSYEQYF. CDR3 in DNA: TGTGCCAGCAGGACGGGCGGGAGCTCCTACGAGCAGTACTTC. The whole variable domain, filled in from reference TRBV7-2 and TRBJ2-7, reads GAGVSQSPSNKVTEKGKDVELRCDPISGHTALYWYRQSLGQGLEFLIYFQGNSAPDKSGLPSDRFSAERTGGSVSTLTIQRTQQEDSAVYLCASRTGGSSYEQYFGPGTRLTVT.

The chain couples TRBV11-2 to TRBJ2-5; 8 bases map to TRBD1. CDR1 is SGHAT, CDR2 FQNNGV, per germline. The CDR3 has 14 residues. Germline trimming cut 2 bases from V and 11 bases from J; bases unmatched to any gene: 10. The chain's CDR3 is CASSLKQGAGEQYF. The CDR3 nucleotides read TGTGCCAGCAGCTTAAAGCAGGGGGCTGGGGAGCAGTACTTC.

This chain's CDR3 is CASSGAINQPQHF. For the CDR3, the DNA is TGTGCCAGCAGTGGGGCCATCAATCAGCCCCAGCATTTT. The chain employs TRBV6-1 and TRBJ1-5; no clear D. Trimming pared 4 bases from V and 3 bases from J, leaving 7 bases between. The V gene's germline CDR1 is MNHNS and CDR2 SASEGT. The CDR3 sequence is 13 residues long.

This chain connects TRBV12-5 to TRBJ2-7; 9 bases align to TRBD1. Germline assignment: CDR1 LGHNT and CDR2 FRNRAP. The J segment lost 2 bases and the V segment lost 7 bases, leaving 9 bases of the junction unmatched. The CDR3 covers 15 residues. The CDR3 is CASARTGQGPYEQYF. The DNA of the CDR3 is TGTGCTAGTGCCCGCACGGGACAGGGCCCCTACGAGCAGTACTTC.

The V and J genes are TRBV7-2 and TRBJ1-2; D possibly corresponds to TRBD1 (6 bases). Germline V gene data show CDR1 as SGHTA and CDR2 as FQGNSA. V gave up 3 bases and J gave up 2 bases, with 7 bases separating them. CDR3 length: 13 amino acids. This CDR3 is CASSFGQNYGYTF. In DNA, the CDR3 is TGTGCCAGCAGCTTTGGACAGAACTATGGCTACACCTTC. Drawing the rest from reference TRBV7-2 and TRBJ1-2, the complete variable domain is GAGVSQSPSNKVTEKGKDVELRCDPISGHTALYWYRQSLGQGLEFLIYFQGNSAPDKSGLPSDRFSAERTGGSVSTLTIQRTQQEDSAVYLCASSFGQNYGYTFGSGTRLTVV.

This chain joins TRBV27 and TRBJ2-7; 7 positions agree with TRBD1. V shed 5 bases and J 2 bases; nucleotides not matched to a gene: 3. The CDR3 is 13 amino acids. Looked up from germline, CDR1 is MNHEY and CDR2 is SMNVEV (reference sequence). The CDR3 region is CASSITGAYEQYF. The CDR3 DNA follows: TGTGCCAGCAGTATTACAGGGGCCTACGAGCAGTACTTC.

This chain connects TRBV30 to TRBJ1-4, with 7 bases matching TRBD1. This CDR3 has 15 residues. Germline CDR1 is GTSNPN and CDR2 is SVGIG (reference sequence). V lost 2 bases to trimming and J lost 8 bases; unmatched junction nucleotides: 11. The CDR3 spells CAWSPPTGSGEKLFF. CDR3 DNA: TGTGCCTGGAGTCCCCCGACAGGGTCAGGGGAAAAACTGTTTTTT.

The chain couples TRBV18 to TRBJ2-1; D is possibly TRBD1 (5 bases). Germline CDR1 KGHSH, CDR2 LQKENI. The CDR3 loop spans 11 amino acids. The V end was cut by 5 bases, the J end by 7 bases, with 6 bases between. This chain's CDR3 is CASSGANEQFF. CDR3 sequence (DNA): TGTGCCAGCTCAGGGGCGAATGAGCAGTTCTTC. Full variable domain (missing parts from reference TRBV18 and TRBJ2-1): NAGVMQNPRHLVRRRGQEARLRCSPMKGHSHVYWYRQLPEEGLKFMVYLQKENIIDESGMPKERFSAEFPKEGPSILRIQQVVRGDSAAYFCASSGANEQFFGPGTRLTVL.

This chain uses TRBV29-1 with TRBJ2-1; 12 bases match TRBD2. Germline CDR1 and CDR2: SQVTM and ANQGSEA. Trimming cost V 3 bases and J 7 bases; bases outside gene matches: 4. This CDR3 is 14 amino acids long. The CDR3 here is CSVDRLAGDNEQFF. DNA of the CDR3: TGCAGCGTTGATCGACTAGCGGGGGATAATGAGCAGTTCTTC.

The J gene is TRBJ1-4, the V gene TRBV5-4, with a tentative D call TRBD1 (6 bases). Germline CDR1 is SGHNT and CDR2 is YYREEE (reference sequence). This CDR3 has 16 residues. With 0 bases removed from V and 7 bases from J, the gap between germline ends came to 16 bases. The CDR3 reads CASSLGPGGGGEKLFF. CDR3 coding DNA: TGTGCCAGCAGCTTGGGGCCTGGAGGGGGTGGTGAAAAACTGTTTTTT.